This entry describes one T cell receptor (beta chain). Its specificity is not known. V shed 7 bases and J 6 bases; nucleotides not matched to a gene: 8. CDR1 and CDR2 (germline): SNHLY, FYNNEI. The CDR3 runs to 14 residues. The sample originates from a study of cytomegalovirus exposure and HLA in healthy donors. Study conclusions and caveats: For most TCR sequences rarity was the rule, although some public TCRs occurred in many donors.

Produced via immunoSEQ multiplex PCR; TCRdb's table is partial and in-frame only. The sample lists 200,000 to 300,000 clones, approximately 86% occurring once. Sequences were obtained from PBMCs. This chain uses TRBV2 with TRBJ2-2, with 7 bases aligning to TRBD1. This receptor was taken from a woman aged 25 to 39 in good health and CMV-seropositive. CDR3 amino acids: CASTALGGAGELFF. The DNA of the CDR3 is TGTGCCAGCACGGCCCTAGGGGGCGCCGGGGAGCTGTTTTTT.